This is a list of T cell receptor beta chains from one sample in a study of blood T cell repertoires in COVID-19. Only in-frame clones appear in the TCRdb table, and some are missing; sequencing was by immunoSEQ multiplex PCR. The sample lists 95,000 or so clones; around 80% were seen once. Sequencing was carried out using peripheral blood. The receptor set was obtained from a human donor in a cohort sampled during active COVID-19. Both conserved end residues are part of each CDR3. The order of the fields is clone size, J gene, D gene, V gene, CDR3 protein, CDR3 DNA. A D gene is named only where the DNA matches it firmly. A row's size may be missing; if present it is once, few, many or a size class.

once	TRBJ1-5	-	TRBV4-1	CASSQLPGGGGPQHF	TGCGCCAGCAGCCAACTTCCTGGGGGGGGAGGGCCCCAGCATTTT
few	TRBJ1-5	-	TRBV6-5	CASSLDTPTPQHF	TGTGCCAGCAGCCTGGACACCCCAACGCCCCAGCATTTT
-	TRBJ2-7	-	TRBV6-2/TRBV6-3	CASSPQRYEQYF	TGTGCCAGCAGTCCCCAGCGGTACGAGCAGTACTTC
-	TRBJ1-1	TRBD1	TRBV10-3	CAIRGQTNTEAFF	TGTGCCATCAGGGGACAGACGAACACTGAAGCTTTCTTT
-	TRBJ1-5	TRBD1	TRBV28	CASSIGQGAIQPQHF	TGTGCCAGCAGTATCGGACAGGGGGCGATTCAGCCCCAGCATTTT
-	TRBJ1-3	-	TRBV9	CASSADSSSGNTIYF	TGTGCCAGCAGCGCTGACAGTTCCTCTGGAAACACCATATATTTT
-	TRBJ2-3	TRBD1	TRBV6-4	CASSDERGGSDTQYF	TGTGCCAGCAGTGACGAGCGAGGGGGCTCAGATACGCAGTATTTT
-	TRBJ1-2	-	TRBV4-1	CASSQGPLGYGYTF	TGCGCCAGCAGCCAGGGCCCCCTGGGCTATGGCTACACCTTC
-	TRBJ1-2	TRBD1	TRBV19	CASRGAVGQVYGYTF	TGTGCCAGTAGGGGGGCCGTGGGACAGGTTTATGGCTACACCTTC
few	TRBJ1-5	-	TRBV19	CASRQQGYNQPQHF	TGTGCCAGTAGGCAACAGGGTTACAATCAGCCCCAGCATTTT
-	TRBJ2-6	TRBD1	TRBV5-5	CASSLGLQGAFKANVLTF	TGTGCCAGCAGCTTGGGCCTACAGGGGGCGTTTAAGGCCAACGTCCTGACTTTC
-	TRBJ2-3	TRBD1	TRBV6-1	CASSVGTGYLTDTQYF	TGTGCCAGCAGTGTGGGGACAGGGTATTTAACAGATACGCAGTATTTT
-	TRBJ2-7	-	TRBV15	CATSTPTGRQYF	TGTGCCACCAGCACCCCTACAGGGCGACAGTACTTC
-	TRBJ2-1	TRBD1	TRBV4-1	CASSQFLRTGTNEQFF	TGCGCCAGCAGCCAATTTCTACGGACAGGGACAAATGAGCAGTTCTTC
-	TRBJ1-1	-	TRBV5-1	CASSNGQMMNTEAFF	TGCGCCAGCAGCAACGGACAGATGATGAACACTGAAGCTTTCTTT
-	TRBJ2-5	TRBD2	TRBV23-1	CASSQYRLAGGYQETQYF	TGCGCCAGCAGTCAATACAGGCTAGCGGGAGGGTACCAAGAGACCCAGTACTTC
-	TRBJ2-5	-	TRBV11-3	CASSHGTPGETQYF	TGTGCCAGCAGCCACGGGACACCGGGGGAGACCCAGTACTTC
-	TRBJ2-7	TRBD1	TRBV27	CASSGQGRKQYF	TGTGCCAGCAGCGGACAGGGGCGGAAGCAGTACTTC
-	TRBJ1-2	-	TRBV20-1	CSASSDYGYTF	TGCAGTGCTAGTTCGGACTATGGCTACACCTTC
-	TRBJ1-1	-	TRBV2	CASRGPNTEAFF	TGTGCCAGCAGGGGCCCGAACACTGAAGCTTTCTTT
-	TRBJ2-3	TRBD2	TRBV5-5	CASSHTSVTDTQYF	TGTGCCAGCAGCCATACTAGCGTCACAGATACGCAGTATTTT
-	TRBJ2-1	-	TRBV2	CASKRGFASYNEQFF	TGTGCCAGCAAGAGGGGGTTCGCCTCCTACAATGAGCAGTTCTTC
few	TRBJ1-2	-	TRBV19	CASRPPGIRGYTF	TGTGCCAGTCGACCTCCCGGGATCAGGGGCTACACCTTC
-	TRBJ2-7	TRBD1	TRBV7-9	CASSRRGQGYEQYF	TGTGCCAGCAGTAGACGAGGACAGGGCTACGAGCAGTACTTC
once	TRBJ2-3	-	TRBV7-6	CASSRQPADTQYF	TGTGCCAGCAGCAGACAGCCGGCAGATACGCAGTATTTT
few	TRBJ1-3	-	TRBV28	CASSMISPGSGGSGNTIYF	TGTGCCAGCAGTATGATATCCCCCGGATCAGGAGGTTCTGGAAACACCATATATTTT
few	TRBJ1-2	-	TRBV6-6	CASSLRVGYTF	TGTGCCAGCAGTCTCAGGGTTGGCTACACCTTC
-	TRBJ2-6	-	TRBV7-2	CASSGQSSGANVLTF	TGTGCCAGCAGCGGACAGAGCTCTGGGGCCAACGTCCTGACTTTC
-	TRBJ2-1	TRBD2	TRBV6-4	CASSGLAGGSSGSYNEQFF	TGTGCCAGCAGTGGACTAGCGGGAGGGTCTAGCGGGTCCTACAATGAGCAGTTCTTC
-	TRBJ2-1	-	TRBV11-2	CASSSRMHEQFF	TGTGCCAGCAGCTCCAGGATGCATGAGCAGTTCTTC
-	TRBJ2-2	TRBD2	TRBV4-1	CASSQVLAGATGELFF	TGCGCCAGCAGCCAAGTGCTAGCGGGAGCTACCGGGGAGCTGTTTTTT
-	TRBJ2-1	-	TRBV2	CASSLWRDPPPTYNEQFF	TGTGCCAGCAGTCTGTGGCGGGACCCACCCCCAACCTACAATGAGCAGTTCTTC
-	TRBJ2-1	TRBD2	TRBV2	CASSEGGFNEQFF	TGTGCCAGCAGTGAGGGGGGGTTCAATGAGCAGTTCTTC
-	TRBJ2-7	-	TRBV28	CASSFALEGYEQYF	TGTGCCAGCAGTTTCGCCTTAGAGGGCTACGAGCAGTACTTC
-	TRBJ1-5	TRBD1	TRBV7-9	CASSLGDRGQQPQHF	TGTGCCAGCAGCTTAGGGGACAGGGGGCAACAGCCCCAGCATTTT
-	TRBJ1-2	-	TRBV4-1	CASSQGGSLYYGYTF	TGCGCCAGCAGCCAAGGCGGGAGTCTGTACTATGGCTACACCTTC
-	TRBJ2-5	-	TRBV24-1	CATSDPSGVAQETQYF	TGTGCCACCAGTGATCCCTCCGGGGTAGCCCAAGAGACCCAGTACTTC
-	TRBJ2-1	-	TRBV5-1	CASSLVMTDNEQFF	TGCGCCAGCAGCTTGGTTATGACAGACAATGAGCAGTTCTTC
-	TRBJ2-2	TRBD2	TRBV7-8	CASSLGGTSGNTGELFF	TGTGCCAGCAGCTTGGGAGGGACTAGCGGGAACACCGGGGAGCTGTTTTTT
-	TRBJ2-2	TRBD2	TRBV4-1	CASSHGTSGNTGELFF	TGCGCCAGCAGCCATGGGACTAGCGGGAACACCGGGGAGCTGTTTTTT
-	TRBJ1-3	-	TRBV27	CASSLRGGLNTIYF	TGTGCCAGCAGTTTAAGGGGGGGCCTAAACACCATATATTTT
few	TRBJ2-7	-	TRBV28	CASSSTGPPYEQYF	TGTGCCAGCAGTAGCACAGGGCCTCCCTACGAGCAGTACTTC
few	TRBJ2-7	TRBD1	TRBV11-1	CASSIPGQAPRQYF	TGTGCCAGCAGCATACCGGGACAGGCGCCTCGGCAGTACTTC
-	TRBJ1-1	TRBD1	TRBV19	CASSRDRGPTEAFF	TGTGCCAGTAGTAGGGACAGGGGGCCTACTGAAGCTTTCTTT
-	TRBJ1-4	-	TRBV5-6	CASSLRQDKLFF	TGTGCCAGCAGCCTAAGACAGGACAAACTGTTTTTT
-	TRBJ2-7	-	TRBV3-1/TRBV3-2	CASSPSGNGGGYEQYF	TGTGCCAGCAGCCCATCGGGGAACGGGGGTGGTTACGAGCAGTACTTC
-	TRBJ1-1	TRBD1	TRBV6-5	CASKQGAEAFF	TGTGCCAGCAAACAGGGGGCTGAAGCTTTCTTT
few	TRBJ2-7	TRBD2	TRBV19	CASSSSLAGGHEQYF	TGTGCCAGTAGTTCCTCACTAGCGGGAGGCCACGAGCAGTACTTC
-	TRBJ2-7	TRBD2	TRBV28	CASSLRVGTSGSNPYEQYF	TGTGCCAGCAGTTTACGGGTGGGGACTAGCGGGAGTAATCCCTACGAGCAGTACTTC
-	TRBJ1-6	-	TRBV7-2	CASSFGGQNNSPLHF	TGTGCCAGCAGCTTTGGTGGACAGAATAATTCACCCCTCCACTTT
-	TRBJ1-2	-	TRBV7-9	CASSLVRYGYTF	TGTGCCAGCAGCTTAGTCCGTTATGGCTACACCTTC
-	TRBJ2-3	-	TRBV19	CASSIGLGFRRSNSTDTQYF	TGTGCCAGTAGTATAGGATTGGGTTTTCGGAGGAGTAATAGCACAGATACGCAGTATTTT
-	TRBJ2-1	TRBD2	TRBV19	CASSIGTSGSYNEQFF	TGTGCCAGTAGTATAGGGACTAGCGGCTCCTACAATGAGCAGTTCTTC
-	TRBJ1-5	-	TRBV11-3	CASSLGGGIPNQPQHF	TGTGCCAGCAGCTTAGGGGGGGGGATCCCCAATCAGCCCCAGCATTTT